This T cell receptor beta chain is drawn from a study of blood T cell repertoires in COVID-19. For the study at large: In each case, the material was cDNA or gDNA derived from T cells, B-cell-depleted T cells, or PBMCs.

Deletions cut 2 bases from V and 0 bases from J, with 7 bases between. In germline, CDR1 is LGHDT, CDR2 YNNKEL (reference sequence). The CDR3 has 14 residues. Method: immunoSEQ multiplex PCR; TCRdb's copy keeps in-frame clones and lacks some. The data contain about 120,000 clones, about nine tenths of them singletons. Seattle enrolled patients during active infection and tracked them longitudinally. Material for sequencing was peripheral blood. The gene calls are TRBV3-1 (or the pseudogene TRBV3-2) and TRBJ1-1; D might be TRBD1 (5 bases). The clonotype was recovered from a woman between 70 and 85 years old with COVID-19, enrolled during active disease. This CDR3 is CASSQQGLNTEAFF. As DNA, the CDR3 is TGTGCCAGCAGCCAACAGGGATTGAACACTGAAGCTTTCTTT.